This T cell receptor beta chain appears in the sequencing data of a study of T-cell reconstitution after alpha-beta-depleted transplantation in children (dated by TCRdb to 2016 to 2017). Study-wide context: T-cell immune reconstitution after TCRalphabeta/CD19-depleted allogeneic hematopoietic cell transplantation in children was quantitatively tracked in the study by means of TCR repertoire profiling.

Study-wide findings and limitations: Over the following months the frequencies of hyperexpanded clones went down, and after one year T-cell counts and TCRbeta diversity were mostly credited to newly produced T cells. The high TCRbeta diversity at day 60 in some patients was ascribed to recipient T cells and intrathymic progenitors that had survived conditioning. About two months after transplant, the apparently early recovery of alphabetaT-cell counts reportedly depended on just several hundred clones that had expanded rapidly and came from non-depleted graft cells.

Libraries came from PCR. The sequencer listed for this sample is Illumina HiSeq 2500. To normalize quantification of the TCRbeta repertoire, the TCR libraries were built with molecular barcoding that relied on unique molecular identifiers. The public reads were reanalyzed by TCRdb: fastp trimming at Q25, MiXCR alignment, in-frame beta chains only. Every distinct CDR3 protein forms one entry, paired with its most common genes and DNA. This sample has about 110,000 distinct CDR3 sequences in its table, and 10% of those were observed once. Nearly 35% of the sample goes to the ten largest clones. This sample's treatment or condition label indicates: allogeneic hematopoietic cell transplantation with graft depleted of TCRalphabeta T cells and CD19 B cells. The children who served as transplant recipients had been given grafts of TCRalphabeta/CD19-depleted allogeneic hematopoietic cells. Comment on this clonotype: The specificity of this receptor is unknown. No much larger clone exists at a distance of one base, and base qualities are not known.

CDR1 and CDR2 are read off the germline V gene as MNHEY and SVGEGT. From cysteine to phenylalanine, the CDR3 is 16 amino acids long. The kept DNA is CDR3 alone, 48 bases in frame from the first base. Trimming takes 4 bases from V and 0 bases from J, and the germline ends sit 13 bases apart. The chain couples TRBV6-2 or TRBV6-3 to TRBJ2-1; matching of 6 bases hints at TRBD2 as the D gene. This receptor was taken from a boy younger than 10 with acute lymphoblastic leukemia, due to receive a stem cell transplant. The sequenced sample was PBMCs, obtained before TCRalphabeta/CD19-depleted stem cell transplant. The CDR3 reads CASSWGSGHSYNEQFF. The DNA sequence reads TGTGCCAGCAGTTGGGGTAGCGGCCACTCCTACAATGAGCAGTTCTTC.